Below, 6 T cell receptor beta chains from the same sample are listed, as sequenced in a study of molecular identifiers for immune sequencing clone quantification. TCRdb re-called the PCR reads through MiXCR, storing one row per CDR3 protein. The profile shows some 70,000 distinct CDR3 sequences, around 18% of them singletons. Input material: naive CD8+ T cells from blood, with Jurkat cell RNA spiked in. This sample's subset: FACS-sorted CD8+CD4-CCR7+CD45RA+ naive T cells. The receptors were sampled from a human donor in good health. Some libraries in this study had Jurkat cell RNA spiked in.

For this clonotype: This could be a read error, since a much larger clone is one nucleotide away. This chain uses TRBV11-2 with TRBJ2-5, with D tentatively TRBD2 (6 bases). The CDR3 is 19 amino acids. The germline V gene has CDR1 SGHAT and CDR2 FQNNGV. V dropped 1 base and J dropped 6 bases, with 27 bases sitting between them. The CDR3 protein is CASSLAQAMASESVKTQYF. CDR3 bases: TGTGCCAGCAGCTTAGCCCAAGCGATGGCTAGCGAGAGTGTGAAGACCCAGTACTTC.

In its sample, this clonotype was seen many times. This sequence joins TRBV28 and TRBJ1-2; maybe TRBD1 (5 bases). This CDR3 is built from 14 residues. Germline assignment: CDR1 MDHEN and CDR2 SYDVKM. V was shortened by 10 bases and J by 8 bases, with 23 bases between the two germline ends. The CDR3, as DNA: TGTGCCACCAGGTACATAACCAGAGGGGAGGGCTACACCTTC. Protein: CATRYITRGEGYTF.

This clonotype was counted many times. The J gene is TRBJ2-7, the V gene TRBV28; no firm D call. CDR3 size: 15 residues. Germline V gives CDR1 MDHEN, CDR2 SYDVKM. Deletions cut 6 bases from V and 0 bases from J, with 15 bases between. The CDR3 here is CASSPWTASSYEQYF. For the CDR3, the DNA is TGTGCCAGCAGCCCCTGGACGGCGAGCTCCTACGAGCAGTACTTC. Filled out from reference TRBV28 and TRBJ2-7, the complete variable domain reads DVKVTQSSRYLVKRTGEKVFLECVQDMDHENMFWYRQDPGLGLRLIYFSYDVKMKEKGDIPEGYSVSREKKERFSLILESASTNQTSMYLCASSPWTASSYEQYFGPGTRLTVT.

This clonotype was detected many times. The chain's CDR3 is CSARDLPASGRFGELFF. The CDR3 coding sequence is TGCAGTGCTAGAGATCTCCCCGCTAGCGGGAGGTTCGGGGAGCTGTTTTTT. V is TRBV20-1 and J is TRBJ2-2, with TRBD2 matching 11 bases. The J segment lost 7 bases and the V segment lost 0 bases, leaving 10 bases of the junction unmatched. The CDR3 spans 17 residues. CDR1 is DFQATT and CDR2 is SNEGSKA in the germline V gene (reference sequence).

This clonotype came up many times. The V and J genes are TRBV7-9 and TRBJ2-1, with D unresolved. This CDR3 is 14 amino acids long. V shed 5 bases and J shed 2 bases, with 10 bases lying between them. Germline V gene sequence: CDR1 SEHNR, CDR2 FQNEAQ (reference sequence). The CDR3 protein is CASSRPSPYNEQFF. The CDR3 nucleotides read TGTGCCAGCAGCCGACCTTCTCCCTACAATGAGCAGTTCTTC.

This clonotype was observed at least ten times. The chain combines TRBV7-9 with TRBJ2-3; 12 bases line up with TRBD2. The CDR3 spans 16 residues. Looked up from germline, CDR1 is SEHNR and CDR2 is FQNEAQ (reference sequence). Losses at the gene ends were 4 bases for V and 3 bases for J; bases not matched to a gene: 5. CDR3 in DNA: TGTGCCAGCAGCTCGCCCACTAGCGGGAGGACAGATACGCAGTATTTT. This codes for CASSSPTSGRTDTQYF.